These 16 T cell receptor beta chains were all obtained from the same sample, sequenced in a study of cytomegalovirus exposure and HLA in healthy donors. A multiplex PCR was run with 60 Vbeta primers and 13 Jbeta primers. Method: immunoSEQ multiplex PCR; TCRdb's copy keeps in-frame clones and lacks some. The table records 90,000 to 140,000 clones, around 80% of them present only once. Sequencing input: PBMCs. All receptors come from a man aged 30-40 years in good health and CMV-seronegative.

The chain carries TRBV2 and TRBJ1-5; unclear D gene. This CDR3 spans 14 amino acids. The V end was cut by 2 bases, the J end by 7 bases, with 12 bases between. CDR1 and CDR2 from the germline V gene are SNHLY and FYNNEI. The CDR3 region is CASSEHEGLQPQHF. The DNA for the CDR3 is TGTGCCAGCAGTGAACATGAGGGTTTGCAGCCCCAGCATTTT.

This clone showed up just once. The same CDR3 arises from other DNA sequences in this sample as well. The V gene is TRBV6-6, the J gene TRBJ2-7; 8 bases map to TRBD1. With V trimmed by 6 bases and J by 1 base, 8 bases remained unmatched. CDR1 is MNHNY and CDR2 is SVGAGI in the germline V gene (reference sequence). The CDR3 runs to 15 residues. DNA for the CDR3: TGTGCCAGCAGGAAGGGGACAGGTCGATCCTACGAGCAGTACTTC. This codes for CASRKGTGRSYEQYF.

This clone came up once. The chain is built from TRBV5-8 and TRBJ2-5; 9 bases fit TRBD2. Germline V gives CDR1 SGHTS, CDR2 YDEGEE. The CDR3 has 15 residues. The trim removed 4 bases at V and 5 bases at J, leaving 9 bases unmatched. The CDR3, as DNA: TGTGCCAGCAGCCGGGCGGGAGGGCCGGGGGAGACCCAGTACTTC. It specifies CASSRAGGPGETQYF.

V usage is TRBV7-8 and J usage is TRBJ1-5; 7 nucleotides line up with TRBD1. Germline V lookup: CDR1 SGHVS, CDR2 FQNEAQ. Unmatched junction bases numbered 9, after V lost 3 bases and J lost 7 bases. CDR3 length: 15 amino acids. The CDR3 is CASSFLTGPRQPQHF. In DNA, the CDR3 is TGTGCCAGCAGCTTTTTGACAGGGCCCCGACAGCCCCAGCATTTT.

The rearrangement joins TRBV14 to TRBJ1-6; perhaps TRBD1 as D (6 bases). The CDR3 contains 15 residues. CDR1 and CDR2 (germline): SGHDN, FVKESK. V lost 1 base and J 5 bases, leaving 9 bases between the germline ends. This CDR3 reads CASSQVAGDNSPLHF. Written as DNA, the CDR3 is TGTGCCAGCAGCCAAGTTGCAGGGGATAATTCACCCCTCCACTTT.

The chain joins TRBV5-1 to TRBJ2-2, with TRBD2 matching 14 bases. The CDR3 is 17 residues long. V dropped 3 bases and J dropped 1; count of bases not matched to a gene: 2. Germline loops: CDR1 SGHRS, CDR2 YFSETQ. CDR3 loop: CASSSGTSGRNTGELFF. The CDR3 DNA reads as TGCGCCAGCAGCTCCGGGACTAGCGGGAGGAACACCGGGGAGCTGTTTTTT.

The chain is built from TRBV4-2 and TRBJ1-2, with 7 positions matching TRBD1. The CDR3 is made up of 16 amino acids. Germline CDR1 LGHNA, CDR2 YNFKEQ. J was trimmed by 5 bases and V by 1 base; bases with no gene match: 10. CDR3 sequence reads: CASSQGSGTAAYGYTF. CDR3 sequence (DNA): TGTGCCAGCAGCCAAGGTTCTGGGACAGCTGCATATGGCTACACCTTC.

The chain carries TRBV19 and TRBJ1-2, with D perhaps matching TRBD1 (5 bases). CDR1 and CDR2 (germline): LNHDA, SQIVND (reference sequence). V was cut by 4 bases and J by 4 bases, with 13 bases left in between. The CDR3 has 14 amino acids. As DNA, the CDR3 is TGTGCCAGTAGTAGACCCGGGGGAAGCTATGGCTACACCTTC. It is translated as CASSRPGGSYGYTF.

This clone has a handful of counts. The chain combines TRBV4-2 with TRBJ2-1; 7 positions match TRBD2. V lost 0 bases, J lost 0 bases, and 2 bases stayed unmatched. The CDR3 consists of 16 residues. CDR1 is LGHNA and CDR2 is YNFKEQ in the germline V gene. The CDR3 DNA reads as TGTGCCAGCAGCCAAGACAAGCGGGACTCCTACAATGAGCAGTTCTTC. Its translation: CASSQDKRDSYNEQFF.

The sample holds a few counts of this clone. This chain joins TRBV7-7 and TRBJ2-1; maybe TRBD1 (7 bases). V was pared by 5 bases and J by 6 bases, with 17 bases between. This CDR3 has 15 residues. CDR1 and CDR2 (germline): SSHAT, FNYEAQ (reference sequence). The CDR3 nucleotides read TGTGCCAGCAGCGGAGGGACAGCCTCAGGCAATGAGCAGTTCTTC. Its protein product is CASSGGTASGNEQFF.

DNA for the CDR3: TGTGCCAGCAGCCAAACTAGCGGGGGGCCCAATGAGCAGTTCTTC. Amino acid sequence: CASSQTSGGPNEQFF. The chain employs TRBV14 and TRBJ2-1; 12 bases are a match to TRBD2. Germline-derived CDR1 and CDR2 are SGHDN and FVKESK. V gave up 2 bases and J gave up 6 bases; unmatched junction bases: 2. The CDR3 loop spans 15 amino acids.

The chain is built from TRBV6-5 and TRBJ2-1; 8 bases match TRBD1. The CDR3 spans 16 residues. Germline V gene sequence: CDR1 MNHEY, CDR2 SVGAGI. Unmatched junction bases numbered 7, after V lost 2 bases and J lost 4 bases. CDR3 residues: CASSYGGTGKYNEQFF. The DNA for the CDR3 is TGTGCCAGCAGTTACGGAGGGACAGGTAAATACAATGAGCAGTTCTTC.

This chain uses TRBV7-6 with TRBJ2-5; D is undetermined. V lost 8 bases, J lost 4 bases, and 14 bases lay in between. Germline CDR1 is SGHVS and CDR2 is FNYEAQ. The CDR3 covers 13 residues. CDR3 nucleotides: TGTGCCAGCTTAGTGGAGCCGCGAGAGACCCAGTACTTC. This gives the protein CASLVEPRETQYF.

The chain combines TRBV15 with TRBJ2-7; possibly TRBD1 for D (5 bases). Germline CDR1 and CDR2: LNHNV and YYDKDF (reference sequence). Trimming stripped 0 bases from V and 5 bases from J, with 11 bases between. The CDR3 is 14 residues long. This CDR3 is CATSRDRVGDEQYF. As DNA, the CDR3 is TGTGCCACCAGCAGAGATCGGGTAGGGGACGAGCAGTACTTC.

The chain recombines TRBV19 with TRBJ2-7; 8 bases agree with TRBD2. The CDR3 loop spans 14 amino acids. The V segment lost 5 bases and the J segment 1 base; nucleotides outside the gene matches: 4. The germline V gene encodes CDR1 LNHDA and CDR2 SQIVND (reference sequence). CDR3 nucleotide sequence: TGTGCCAGTAGTCCCCAGCGGGAGTCCTACGAGCAGTACTTC. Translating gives CASSPQRESYEQYF.

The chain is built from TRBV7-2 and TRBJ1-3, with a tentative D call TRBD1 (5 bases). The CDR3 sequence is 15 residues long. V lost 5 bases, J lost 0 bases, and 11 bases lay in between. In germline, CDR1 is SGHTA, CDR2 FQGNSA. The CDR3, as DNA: TGTGCCAGCAGCCCAGGGTCGAGCTCTGGAAACACCATATATTTT. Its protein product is CASSPGSSSGNTIYF.